The source of this T cell receptor beta chain is a study of T cells in Graves' hyperthyroidism and ophthalmopathy. Germline assignment: CDR1 SGHRS and CDR2 YFSETQ. Deletions cut 4 bases from V and 3 bases from J, with 13 bases between. CDR3 size: 14 residues. This clonotype was counted many times. RNA transcripts yielded amplified TCR beta CDR3 regions. HTBI primers were used for first-round RT-PCR of the TCR CDR3. TCRdb analysed the multiplex PCR reads with MiXCR anew, one entry per CDR3 protein. Seen here are about 290,000 distinct CDR3 sequences, approximately 12% observed once, and the top ten hold roughly 8.5%.

The clonotype comes from a woman aged 30 to 39 with Graves' hyperthyroidism that later progressed to Graves' ophthalmopathy. The sequenced sample consisted of blood. The chain couples TRBV5-1 to TRBJ1-1; a weak D match, TRBD1 (6 bases). Here the CDR3 DNA reads TGCGCCAGCAGCCCCCGGGGGCCGGACACTGAAGCTTTCTTT. Translated: CASSPRGPDTEAFF.